This T cell receptor (beta chain) was captured by sequencing in a study of T cells after yellow fever vaccination. The study's findings and limits: Most clones from primary vaccination resurfaced after the booster (around 95% CD4, 88% CD8).

Template-switching 5'RACE yielded the TCR cDNA; a universal primer site and UMIs were added in the process. TCRdb re-called the 5' RACE reads through MiXCR, storing one row per CDR3 protein. The sample carries some 73,000 distinct CDR3 sequences, 7.7% recorded once. There are a few counts of this clonotype. Its antigen is not known. Losses at the gene ends were 5 bases for V and 6 bases for J; bases not matched to a gene: 8. CDR3 size: 14 residues. Germline loops: CDR1 MNHNS, CDR2 SASEGT. The chain links TRBV6-1 to TRBJ2-3, with 7 bases that match TRBD2. The clonotype comes from a man aged 30 to 39 who received the YFV17D yellow fever vaccine. The sequencing here drew on CD8+ T cells sorted from PBMCs, taken on the day of the yellow fever booster vaccination. This chain's CDR3 is CASSQGGPRDTQYF. In DNA, the CDR3 is TGTGCCAGCAGTCAGGGAGGGCCTAGGGATACGCAGTATTTT.